This T cell receptor (beta chain) was recorded in a study of beta chain features in type 1 diabetes. At the level of the study: Summed over all samples, the examined sorted cells came to roughly 110,000,000. Study-wide findings and caveats: For Type 1 diabetes patients, all four CD4+ subsets carried TCRB CDR3s that were moderately but significantly shorter. VDJ junctions in type 1 diabetes patients carried more deletions and fewer insertions.

As every portion of the isolated RNA was reverse transcribed, the sequencing read expressed TCRB transcripts. For naive, central memory and regulatory T cell samples, reads averaged roughly 4 million. Clones were read by immunoSEQ multiplex PCR, and TCRdb kept only the in-frame ones, dropping some. The table includes about 340,000 clones, roughly 14% detected once. In regard to this clone: What it binds is unknown.

CDR1 is SGHNT and CDR2 is YYREEE in the germline V gene (reference sequence). This CDR3 is built from 16 residues. Trimming cost V 4 bases and J 0 bases; bases outside gene matches: 8. This receptor was taken from a woman aged 18-35 years with type 1 diabetes. Sequencing was done on a sample of naive CD4+ T cells from blood. This sequence joins TRBV5-4 and TRBJ2-3; 7 bases match TRBD1. CDR3 region: CASSPYSTGSTDTQYF. The CDR3 DNA reads as TGTGCCAGCAGCCCCTATTCGACAGGGAGCACAGATACGCAGTATTTT. The variable domain in full, completed from reference TRBV5-4 and TRBJ2-3, reads ETGVTQSPTHLIKTRGQQVTLRCSSQSGHNTVSWYQQALGQGPQFIFQYYREEENGRGNFPPRFSGLQFPNYSSELNVNALELDDSALYLCASSPYSTGSTDTQYFGPGTRLTVL.